The 14 T cell receptor beta chains in this list originate from one sample, sequenced in a study of blood T cell repertoires in COVID-19. Produced via immunoSEQ multiplex PCR; TCRdb's table is partial and in-frame only. Of 80,000 to 95,000 clones in the sample, roughly 81% were seen once. Source material: peripheral blood. These receptors originate from a man older than 75 with COVID-19, enrolled during active disease.

CDR3 protein: CASSLKTGDGNTIYF. The CDR3 coding sequence is TGTGCCAGCAGCTTAAAGACAGGGGATGGAAACACCATATATTTT. The chain recombines TRBV5-4 with TRBJ1-3, with 8 positions matching TRBD1. The V gene end was trimmed by 2 bases and the J gene end by 3 bases; junction bases not matched to a gene: 4. Looked up from germline, CDR1 is SGHNT and CDR2 is YYREEE (reference sequence). The CDR3 length is 15 residues.

The CDR3 DNA follows: TGTGCCAGCAGCGAATCAGGGAACACTGAAGCTTTCTTT. This encodes CASSESGNTEAFF. The chain joins TRBV7-3 to TRBJ1-1, with unresolved D. V was trimmed by 5 bases and J by 1 base, leaving 8 bases between them. The CDR3 loop spans 13 amino acids. Germline V gene sequence: CDR1 SGHTA, CDR2 FQGTGA.

A single count supports this clone. The J gene is TRBJ2-4, the V gene TRBV6-6; 8 positions agree with TRBD1. Looked up from germline, CDR1 is MNHNY and CDR2 is SVGAGI (reference sequence). V dropped 10 bases and J dropped 3; count of bases not matched to a gene: 11. This CDR3 region has 15 residues. This chain's CDR3 is CATRPSGGYKNIQYF. The CDR3, as DNA: TGTGCCACCAGACCTTCAGGGGGCTACAAAAACATTCAGTACTTC.

The chain combines TRBV4-1 with TRBJ1-4; D gene ambiguous. The ends were cut back, 0 bases at V and 10 bases at J, with 9 bases in the middle. Germline V gene lookup returns CDR1 MGHRA and CDR2 YSYEKL. This CDR3 has 13 residues. The CDR3 DNA follows: TGCGCCAGCAGCCAAGATCTAGTCGGAAAACTGTTTTTT. Its protein is CASSQDLVGKLFF.

The V gene is TRBV19, the J gene TRBJ1-5; 8 bases map to TRBD1. In germline, CDR1 is LNHDA, CDR2 SQIVND (reference sequence). The CDR3 extends over 16 amino acids. The trim removed 2 bases at V and 5 bases at J, leaving 8 bases unmatched. The CDR3 region has the DNA TGTGCCAGTAGTATACCCGGACAGGGCCACCATCAGCCCCAGCATTTT. Amino acids: CASSIPGQGHHQPQHF.

The DNA for the CDR3 is TGCAGTGCTAGTCTGGAGGCTTATAATTCACCCCTCCACTTT. Translated, it gives CSASLEAYNSPLHF. This rearrangement joins TRBV20-1 to TRBJ1-6; the D is unclear. The length of the CDR3 is 14 residues. Germline V gene lookup returns CDR1 DFQATT and CDR2 SNEGSKA (reference sequence). Trimming took off 3 bases at V and 4 bases at J, with 10 bases between the two ends.

The chain recombines TRBV4-2 with TRBJ1-4; 10 bases match TRBD1. This CDR3 has 18 residues. The ends lost 0 bases at V and 2 bases at J; junction bases unmatched: 6. Germline assignment: CDR1 LGHNA and CDR2 YNFKEQ. The CDR3 loop is CASSQDGTGATTNEKLFF. The CDR3, as DNA: TGTGCCAGCAGCCAAGATGGGACAGGGGCTACCACTAATGAAAAACTGTTTTTT.

This rearrangement joins TRBV9 to TRBJ2-2; 8 bases are shared with TRBD1. The V segment lost 7 bases and the J segment 0 bases; nucleotides outside the gene matches: 2. This CDR3 is built from 14 residues. Per germline, CDR1 SGDLS and CDR2 YYNGEE. CDR3 in DNA: TGTGCCAGCGGACAGGGACCGAACACCGGGGAGCTGTTTTTT. This sequence encodes CASGQGPNTGELFF.

V gene TRBV2 combines with J gene TRBJ2-6; perhaps TRBD1 as D (6 bases). Germline loops: CDR1 SNHLY, CDR2 FYNNEI. Trimming stripped 1 base from V and 0 bases from J, with 13 bases between. The CDR3 length is 18 residues. The CDR3 region is CASSEGTAVYSGANVLTF. CDR3 nucleotide sequence: TGTGCCAGCAGTGAAGGGACAGCCGTGTACTCTGGGGCCAACGTCCTGACTTTC.

There are a few counts of this clone. At one end the junction does not follow the germline gene, possibly because of a read error. The rearrangement uses TRBV5-1 and TRBJ1-6; a weak D match, TRBD1 (6 bases). The CDR3 spans 14 residues. Germline CDR1 is SGHRS and CDR2 is YFSETQ. The CDR3 coding sequence is TGCGCCAGCAGTTTGGGGGCAGAAAATTCACCCCTCCACTTT. This sequence encodes CASSLGAENSPLHF.

This chain connects TRBV4-2 to TRBJ1-2, with TRBD1 matching 7 bases. The CDR3 consists of 15 residues. With 2 bases clipped from V and 6 bases from J, the junction kept 9 bases outside the gene matches. CDR1 and CDR2 (germline): LGHNA, YNFKEQ. In DNA, the CDR3 is TGTGCCAGCAGCCAATGGCAGGGGGGCTGGGATGGCTACACCTTC. Its protein product is CASSQWQGGWDGYTF.

This clone was counted a few times. The chain has TRBV2 and TRBJ1-2, with D unresolved. The V and J ends lost 3 bases and 4 bases respectively, with 9 bases between them. The CDR3 runs to 13 residues. CDR1 SNHLY and CDR2 FYNNEI come from the germline V gene. CDR3 in amino acids: CASSEEGRYGYTF. The CDR3 DNA reads TGTGCCAGCAGTGAGGAGGGCCGCTATGGCTACACCTTC.

The chain uses TRBV6-2 or TRBV6-3 and TRBJ2-7; 12 nucleotides line up with TRBD2. The CDR3 consists of 15 residues. The germline CDR1 and CDR2 sequences are MNHEY and SVGEGT. J was trimmed by 6 bases and V by 5 bases; bases with no gene match: 8. This CDR3 is CASSLLAGGPGEQYF. The CDR3 DNA reads TGTGCCAGCAGTCTTCTAGCGGGGGGGCCCGGCGAGCAGTACTTC.

The chain carries TRBV7-9 and TRBJ2-5; 10 nucleotides match TRBD2. The CDR3 loop spans 16 amino acids. Germline lookup yields CDR1 SEHNR and CDR2 FQNEAQ (reference sequence). The ends lost 5 bases at V and 1 base at J; junction bases unmatched: 7. CDR3 protein: CASSLSGTSAQETQYF. In nucleotides, the CDR3 is TGTGCCAGCAGCCTCTCCGGGACTAGCGCCCAAGAGACCCAGTACTTC. Filled out from reference TRBV7-9 and TRBJ2-5, the complete variable domain reads DTGVSQNPRHKITKRGQNVTFRCDPISEHNRLYWYRQTLGQGPEFLTYFQNEAQLEKSRLLSDRFSAERPKGSFSTLEIQRTEQGDSAMYLCASSLSGTSAQETQYFGPGTRLLVL.